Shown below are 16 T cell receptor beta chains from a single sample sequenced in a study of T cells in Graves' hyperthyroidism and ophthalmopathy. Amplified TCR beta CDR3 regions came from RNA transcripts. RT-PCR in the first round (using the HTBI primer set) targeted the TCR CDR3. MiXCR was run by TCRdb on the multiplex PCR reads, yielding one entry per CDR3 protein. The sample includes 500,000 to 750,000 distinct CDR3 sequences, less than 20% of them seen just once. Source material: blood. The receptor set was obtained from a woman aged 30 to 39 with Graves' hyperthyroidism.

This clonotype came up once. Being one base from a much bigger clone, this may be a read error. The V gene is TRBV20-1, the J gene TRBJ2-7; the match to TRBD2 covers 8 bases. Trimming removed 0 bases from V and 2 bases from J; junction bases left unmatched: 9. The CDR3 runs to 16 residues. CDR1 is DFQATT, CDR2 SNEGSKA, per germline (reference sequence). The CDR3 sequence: CSARELSGISAYEQYF. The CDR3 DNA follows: TGCAGTGCTAGAGAGCTTAGCGGGATAAGCGCCTACGAGCAGTACTTC.

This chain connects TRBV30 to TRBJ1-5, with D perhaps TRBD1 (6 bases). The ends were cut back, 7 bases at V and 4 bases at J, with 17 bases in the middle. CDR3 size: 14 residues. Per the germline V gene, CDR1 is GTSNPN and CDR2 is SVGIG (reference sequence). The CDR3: CAYTPGQLNQPQHF. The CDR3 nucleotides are TGTGCCTACACCCCGGGACAATTAAATCAGCCCCAGCATTTT.

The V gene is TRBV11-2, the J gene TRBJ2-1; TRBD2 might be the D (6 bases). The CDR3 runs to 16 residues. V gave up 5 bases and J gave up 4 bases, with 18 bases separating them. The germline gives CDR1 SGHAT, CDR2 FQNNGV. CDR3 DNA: TGTGCCAGCAGCGCGGTGGGCGGGACGCGGTACAATGAGCAGTTCTTC. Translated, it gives CASSAVGGTRYNEQFF.

CDR3 in amino acids: CASRPRLQGDEQFF. The CDR3 nucleotides read TGTGCCAGCAGGCCGAGACTACAGGGTGATGAGCAGTTCTTC. This sequence joins TRBV5-6 and TRBJ2-1; perhaps TRBD1 as D (6 bases). With 5 bases removed from V and 8 bases from J, the gap between germline ends came to 17 bases. CDR1 is SGHDT and CDR2 is YYEEEE in the germline V gene. The CDR3 totals 14 residues. The full variable domain, in which reference TRBV5-6 and TRBJ2-1 provide the parts outside the CDR3, is DAGVTQSPTHLIKTRGQQVTLRCSPKSGHDTVSWYQQALGQGPQFIFQYYEEEERQRGNFPDRFSGHQFPNYSSELNVNALLLGDSALYLCASRPRLQGDEQFFGPGTRLTVL.

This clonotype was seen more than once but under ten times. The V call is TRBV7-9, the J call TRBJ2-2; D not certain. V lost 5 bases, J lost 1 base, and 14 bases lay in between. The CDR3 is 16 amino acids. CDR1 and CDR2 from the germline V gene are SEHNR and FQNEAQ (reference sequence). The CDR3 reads CASSPRGLGNTGELFF. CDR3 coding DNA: TGTGCCAGCAGCCCCCGTGGCCTCGGGAACACCGGGGAGCTGTTTTTT.

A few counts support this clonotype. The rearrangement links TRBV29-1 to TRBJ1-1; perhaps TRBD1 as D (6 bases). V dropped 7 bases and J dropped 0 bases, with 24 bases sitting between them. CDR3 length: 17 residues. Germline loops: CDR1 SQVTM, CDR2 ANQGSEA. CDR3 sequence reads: CSAQKNTGFQMNTEAFF. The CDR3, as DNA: TGCAGCGCTCAGAAGAACACAGGGTTTCAGATGAACACTGAAGCTTTCTTT.

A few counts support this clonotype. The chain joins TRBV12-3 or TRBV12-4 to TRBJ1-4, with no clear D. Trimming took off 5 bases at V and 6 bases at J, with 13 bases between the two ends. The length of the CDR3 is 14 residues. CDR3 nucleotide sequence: TGTGCCAGCAGTCCCGCGGGGATGTATGAAAAACTGTTTTTT. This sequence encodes CASSPAGMYEKLFF.

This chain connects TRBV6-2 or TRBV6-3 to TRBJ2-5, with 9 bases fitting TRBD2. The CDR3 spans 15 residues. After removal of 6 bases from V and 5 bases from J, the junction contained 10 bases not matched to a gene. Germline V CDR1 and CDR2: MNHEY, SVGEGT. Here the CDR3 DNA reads TGTGCCAGCAGCTCGTCGCGGGAGGGCCCCGAGACCCAGTACTTC. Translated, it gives CASSSSREGPETQYF.

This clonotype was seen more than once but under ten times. CDR3 nucleotides: TGTGCCATCAGTGAGGGGCCCGAAAAGAACACTGAAGCTTTCTTT. Its translation is CAISEGPEKNTEAFF. The gene calls are TRBV10-3 and TRBJ1-1; D gene unclear. Deletions cut 2 bases from V and 1 base from J, with 11 bases between. Germline V gene data show CDR1 as ENHRY and CDR2 as SYGVKD. CDR3 size: 15 residues.

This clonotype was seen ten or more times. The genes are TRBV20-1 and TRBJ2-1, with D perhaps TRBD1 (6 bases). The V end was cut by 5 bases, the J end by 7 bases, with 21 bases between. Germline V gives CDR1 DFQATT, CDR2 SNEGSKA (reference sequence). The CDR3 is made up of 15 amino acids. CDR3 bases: TGCAGTGCTCAGGCCGGTGGGCAGGGGAGAAATGAGCAGTTCTTC. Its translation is CSAQAGGQGRNEQFF.

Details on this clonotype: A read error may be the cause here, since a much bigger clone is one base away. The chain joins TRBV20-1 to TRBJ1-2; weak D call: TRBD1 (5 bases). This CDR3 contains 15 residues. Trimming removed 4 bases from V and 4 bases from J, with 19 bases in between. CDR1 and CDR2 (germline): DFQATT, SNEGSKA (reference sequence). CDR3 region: CSANPVGGEGYGYTF. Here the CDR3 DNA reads TGCAGTGCTAACCCAGTTGGGGGGGAGGGCTATGGCTACACCTTC.

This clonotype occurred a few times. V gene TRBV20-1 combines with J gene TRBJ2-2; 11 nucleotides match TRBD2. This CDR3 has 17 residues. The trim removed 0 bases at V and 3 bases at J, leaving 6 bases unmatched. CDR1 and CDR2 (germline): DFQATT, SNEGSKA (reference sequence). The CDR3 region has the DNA TGCAGTGCTAGAGATAGGGCTAGCGGGAGGTACACCGGGGAGCTGTTTTTT. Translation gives CSARDRASGRYTGELFF.

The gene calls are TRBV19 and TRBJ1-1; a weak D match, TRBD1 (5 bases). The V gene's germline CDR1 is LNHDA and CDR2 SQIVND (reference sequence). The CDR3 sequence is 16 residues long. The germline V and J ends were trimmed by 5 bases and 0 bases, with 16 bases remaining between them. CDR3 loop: CASSDQLRGVNTEAFF. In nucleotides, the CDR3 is TGTGCCAGTAGTGACCAGCTCAGAGGGGTGAACACTGAAGCTTTCTTT.

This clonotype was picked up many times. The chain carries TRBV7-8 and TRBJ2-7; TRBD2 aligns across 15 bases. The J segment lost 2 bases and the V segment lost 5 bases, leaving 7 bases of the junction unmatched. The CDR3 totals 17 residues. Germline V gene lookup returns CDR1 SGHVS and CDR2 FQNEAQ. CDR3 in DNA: TGTGCCAGCAGCCAAGAGGGACTAGCGGGAGGAACCTACGAGCAGTACTTC. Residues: CASSQEGLAGGTYEQYF.

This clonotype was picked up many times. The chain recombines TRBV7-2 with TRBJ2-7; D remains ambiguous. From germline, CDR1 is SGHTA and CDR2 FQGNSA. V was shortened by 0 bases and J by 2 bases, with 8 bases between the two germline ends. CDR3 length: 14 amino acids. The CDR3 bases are TGTGCCAGCAGCTTAGCCACCCCCGCCTACGAGCAGTACTTC. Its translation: CASSLATPAYEQYF.

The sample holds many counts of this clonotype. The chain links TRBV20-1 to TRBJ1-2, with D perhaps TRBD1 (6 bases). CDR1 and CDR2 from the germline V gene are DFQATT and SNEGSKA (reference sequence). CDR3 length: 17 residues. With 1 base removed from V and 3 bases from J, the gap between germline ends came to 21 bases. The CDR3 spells CSARGRGGRFIDYGYTF. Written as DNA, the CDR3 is TGCAGTGCTAGAGGACGGGGGGGGCGCTTTATCGACTATGGCTACACCTTC.